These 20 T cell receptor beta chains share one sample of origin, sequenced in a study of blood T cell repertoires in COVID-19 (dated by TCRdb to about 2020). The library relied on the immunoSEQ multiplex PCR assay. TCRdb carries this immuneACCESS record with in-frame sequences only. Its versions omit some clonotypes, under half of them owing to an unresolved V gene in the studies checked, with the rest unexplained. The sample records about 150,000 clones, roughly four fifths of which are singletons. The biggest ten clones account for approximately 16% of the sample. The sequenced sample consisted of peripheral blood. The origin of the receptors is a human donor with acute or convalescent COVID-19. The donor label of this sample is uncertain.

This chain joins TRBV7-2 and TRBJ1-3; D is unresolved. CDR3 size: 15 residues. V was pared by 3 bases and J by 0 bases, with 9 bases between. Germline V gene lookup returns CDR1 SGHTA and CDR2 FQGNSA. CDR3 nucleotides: TGTGCCAGCAGCTTGTCTCAGGTCTCTGGAAACACCATATATTTT. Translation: CASSLSQVSGNTIYF.

DNA of the CDR3: TGTGCCAGCAGCTTGCCCGGGACAGGGGGCGCCGGGGGCTACACCTTC. Amino acids: CASSLPGTGGAGGYTF. J is TRBJ1-2 and V is TRBV5-4; 12 bases are shared with TRBD1. V was clipped by 1 base and J by 8 bases; unmatched bases: 9. The germline V gene encodes CDR1 SGHNT and CDR2 YYREEE (reference sequence). The CDR3 is made up of 16 amino acids.

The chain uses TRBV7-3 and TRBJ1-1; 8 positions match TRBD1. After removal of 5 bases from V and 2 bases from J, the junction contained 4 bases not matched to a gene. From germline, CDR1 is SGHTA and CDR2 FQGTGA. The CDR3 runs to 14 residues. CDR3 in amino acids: CASSAGGPNTEAFF. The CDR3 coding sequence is TGTGCCAGCAGCGCAGGGGGCCCTAACACTGAAGCTTTCTTT. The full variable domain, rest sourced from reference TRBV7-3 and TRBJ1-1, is GAGVSQTPSNKVTEKGKYVELRCDPISGHTALYWYRQSLGQGPEFLIYFQGTGAADDSGLPNDRFFAVRPEGSVSTLKIQRTERGDSAVYLCASSAGGPNTEAFFGQGTRLTVV.

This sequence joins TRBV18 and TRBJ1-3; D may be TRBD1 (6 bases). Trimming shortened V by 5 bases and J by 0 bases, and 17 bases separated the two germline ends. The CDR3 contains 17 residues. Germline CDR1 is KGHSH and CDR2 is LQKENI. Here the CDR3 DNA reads TGTGCCAGCTCAGTGGGGGCGCCTGACCTCTCTGGAAACACCATATATTTT. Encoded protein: CASSVGAPDLSGNTIYF.

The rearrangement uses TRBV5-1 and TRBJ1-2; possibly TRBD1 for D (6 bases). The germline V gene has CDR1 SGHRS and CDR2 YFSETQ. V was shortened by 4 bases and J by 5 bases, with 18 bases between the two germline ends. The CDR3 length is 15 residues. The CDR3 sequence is CASSQEAGAKYGYTF. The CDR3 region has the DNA TGCGCCAGCAGCCAGGAGGCGGGGGCCAAGTATGGCTACACCTTC.

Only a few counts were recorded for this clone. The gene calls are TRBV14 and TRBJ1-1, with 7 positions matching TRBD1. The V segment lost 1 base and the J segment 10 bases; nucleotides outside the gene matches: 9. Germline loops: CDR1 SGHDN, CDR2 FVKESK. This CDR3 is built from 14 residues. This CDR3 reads CASSQALGGLGAFF. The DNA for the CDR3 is TGTGCCAGCAGCCAAGCCCTAGGGGGCCTGGGAGCTTTCTTT.

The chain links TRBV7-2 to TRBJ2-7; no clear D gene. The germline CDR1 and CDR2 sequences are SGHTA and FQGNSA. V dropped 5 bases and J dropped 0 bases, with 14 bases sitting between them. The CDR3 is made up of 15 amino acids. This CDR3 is CASSPGGQNSYEQYF. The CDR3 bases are TGTGCCAGCAGCCCCGGCGGTCAGAACTCCTACGAGCAGTACTTC.

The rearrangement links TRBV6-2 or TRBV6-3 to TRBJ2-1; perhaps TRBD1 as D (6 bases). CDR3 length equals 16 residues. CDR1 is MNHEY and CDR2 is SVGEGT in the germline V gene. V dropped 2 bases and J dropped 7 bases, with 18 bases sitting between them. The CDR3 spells CASSYLNRVPRNEQFF. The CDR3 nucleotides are TGTGCCAGCAGTTACCTGAACAGGGTACCTAGAAATGAGCAGTTCTTC.

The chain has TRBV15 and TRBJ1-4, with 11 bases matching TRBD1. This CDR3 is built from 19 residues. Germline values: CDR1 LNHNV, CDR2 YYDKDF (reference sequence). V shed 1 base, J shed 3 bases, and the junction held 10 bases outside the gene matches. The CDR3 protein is CATSRVRERTGGSNEKLFF. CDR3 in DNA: TGTGCCACCAGCAGAGTCCGTGAAAGGACAGGGGGCTCTAATGAAAAACTGTTTTTT.

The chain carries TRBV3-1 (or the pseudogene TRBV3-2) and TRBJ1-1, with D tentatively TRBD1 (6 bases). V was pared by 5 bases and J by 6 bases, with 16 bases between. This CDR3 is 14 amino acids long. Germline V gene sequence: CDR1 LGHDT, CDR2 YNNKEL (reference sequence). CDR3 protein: CASSVSGGGAEAFF. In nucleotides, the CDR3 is TGTGCCAGCAGCGTCTCGGGTGGGGGCGCTGAAGCTTTCTTT.

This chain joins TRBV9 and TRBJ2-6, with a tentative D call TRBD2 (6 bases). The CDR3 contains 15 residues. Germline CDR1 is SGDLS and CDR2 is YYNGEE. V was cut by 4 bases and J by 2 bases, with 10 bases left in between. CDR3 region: CASSPRLAGANVLTF. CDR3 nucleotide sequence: TGTGCCAGCAGCCCCCGACTAGCTGGGGCCAACGTCCTGACTTTC.

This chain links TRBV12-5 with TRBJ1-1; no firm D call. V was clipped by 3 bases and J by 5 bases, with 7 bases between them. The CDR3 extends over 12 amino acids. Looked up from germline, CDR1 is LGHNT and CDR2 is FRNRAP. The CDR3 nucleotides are TGTGCTAGTGGTTTCGTGTCTACTGAAGCTTTCTTT. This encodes CASGFVSTEAFF.

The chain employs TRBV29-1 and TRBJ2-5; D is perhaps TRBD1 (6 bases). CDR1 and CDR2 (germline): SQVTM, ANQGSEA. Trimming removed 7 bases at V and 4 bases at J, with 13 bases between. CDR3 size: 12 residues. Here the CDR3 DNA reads TGCAGCGCGGACAGCCTCGGAGAGACCCAGTACTTC. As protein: CSADSLGETQYF.

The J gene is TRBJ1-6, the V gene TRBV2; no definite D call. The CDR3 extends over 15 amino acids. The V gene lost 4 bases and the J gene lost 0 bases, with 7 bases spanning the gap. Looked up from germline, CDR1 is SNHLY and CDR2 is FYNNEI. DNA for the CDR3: TGTGCCAGCAGTGGTTTGAGCTCCTATAATTCACCCCTCCACTTT. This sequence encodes CASSGLSSYNSPLHF.

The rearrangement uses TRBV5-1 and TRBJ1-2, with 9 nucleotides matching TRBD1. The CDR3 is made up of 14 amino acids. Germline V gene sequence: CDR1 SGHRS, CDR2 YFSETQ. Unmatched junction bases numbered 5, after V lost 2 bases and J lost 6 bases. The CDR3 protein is CASSLQGAEDGYTF. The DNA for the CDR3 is TGCGCCAGCAGCTTACAGGGGGCAGAGGATGGCTACACCTTC.

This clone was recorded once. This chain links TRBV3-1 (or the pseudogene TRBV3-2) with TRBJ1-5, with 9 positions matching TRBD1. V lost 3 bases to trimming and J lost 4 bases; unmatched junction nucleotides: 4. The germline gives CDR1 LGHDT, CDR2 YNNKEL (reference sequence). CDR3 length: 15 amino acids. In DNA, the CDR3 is TGTGCCAGCAGCCAGCGGACAGGGGTAAATCAGCCCCAGCATTTT. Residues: CASSQRTGVNQPQHF.

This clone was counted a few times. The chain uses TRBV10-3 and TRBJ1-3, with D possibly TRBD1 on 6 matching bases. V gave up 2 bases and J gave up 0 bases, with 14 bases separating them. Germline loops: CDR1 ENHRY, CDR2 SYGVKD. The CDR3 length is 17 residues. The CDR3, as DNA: TGTGCCATCAGTGAGCCCCGACAGGCGAGCTCTGGAAACACCATATATTTT. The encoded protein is CAISEPRQASSGNTIYF.

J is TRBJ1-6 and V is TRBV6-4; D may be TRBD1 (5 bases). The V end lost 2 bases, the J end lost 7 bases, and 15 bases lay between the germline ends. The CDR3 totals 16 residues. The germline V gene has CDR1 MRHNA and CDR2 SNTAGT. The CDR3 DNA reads TGTGCCAGCAGTGACCGTCAAGTAAGGGGAAATTCACCCCTCCACTTT. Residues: CASSDRQVRGNSPLHF.

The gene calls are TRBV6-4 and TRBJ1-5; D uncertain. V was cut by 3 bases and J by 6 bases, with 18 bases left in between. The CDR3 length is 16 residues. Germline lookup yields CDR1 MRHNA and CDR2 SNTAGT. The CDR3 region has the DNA TGTGCCAGCAGTGAGTCGACCAATCTTGGAGGTCAGCCCCAGCATTTT. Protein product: CASSESTNLGGQPQHF.

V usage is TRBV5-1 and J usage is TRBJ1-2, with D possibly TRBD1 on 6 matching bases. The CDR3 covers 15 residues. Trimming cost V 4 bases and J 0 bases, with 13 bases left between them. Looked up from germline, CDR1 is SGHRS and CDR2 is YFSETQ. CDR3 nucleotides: TGCGCCAGCAGCGACCGGGACAAACCTAACTATGGCTACACCTTC. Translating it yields CASSDRDKPNYGYTF.